Listed below are T cell receptor beta chains from one sample, sequenced in a study of OX40 agonist ivuxolimab in advanced cancers. Using immunoSEQ multiplex PCR, the repertoire was profiled, and TCRdb retains in-frame clones only, with some absent. This sample has about 64,000 clones; around 84% occur once, and the top ten carry less than 2.5%. This material consisted of CD4+ or CD8+ T cells sorted from blood, taken in a trial of the OX40 agonist ivuxolimab. These receptors were taken from an adult with an advanced solid tumor such as melanoma, head and neck, liver or kidney cancer. The CDR3 runs from the conserved cysteine through the conserved F or W. Each record gives: J gene, D gene, clone size, V gene, CDR3 protein, CDR3 DNA. D genes are given only for firm matches. A clone size is listed for some rows: how often the clone was seen (once, few, many), or a class if it is expanded.

TRBJ1-3,NA,NA,TRBV5-5,CASSLDRAGNTIYF,TGTGCCAGCAGTTTGGACAGAGCTGGAAACACCATATATTTT
TRBJ2-1,TRBD1,NA,TRBV13,CASSIWDRAFPYNEQFF,TGTGCCAGCAGCATCTGGGACAGGGCTTTTCCCTACAATGAGCAGTTCTTC
TRBJ2-6,NA,NA,TRBV19,CASSILFEAGANVLTF,TGTGCCAGTAGTATTTTATTCGAAGCCGGGGCCAACGTCCTGACTTTC
TRBJ2-3,NA,NA,TRBV11-2,CASSTGYTDTQYF,TGTGCCAGCAGCACAGGGTACACAGATACGCAGTATTTT
TRBJ2-7,TRBD2,NA,TRBV9,CASSVGASGIPNEQYF,TGTGCCAGCAGCGTAGGTGCTAGCGGGATACCTAACGAGCAGTACTTC
TRBJ1-2,TRBD1,NA,TRBV19,CASSKGQPNNYGYTF,TGTGCCAGTAGTAAGGGACAGCCTAATAACTATGGCTACACCTTC
TRBJ1-3,NA,NA,TRBV21-1,CASSLVCVGTRGNTIYF,TGTGCCAGCAGCCTTGTTTGTGTAGGGACGCGTGGAAACACCATATATTTT
TRBJ2-2,TRBD2,NA,TRBV7-6,CASSLRAGEGTGELFF,TGTGCCAGCAGCTTAAGGGCGGGAGAAGGGACCGGGGAGCTGTTTTTT
TRBJ2-7,NA,NA,TRBV7-9,CASIPPPSTRVNYERYF,TGTGCCAGCATACCACCCCCTTCAACTCGGGTGAACTACGAGCGGTACTTC
TRBJ2-5,TRBD2,once,TRBV2,CASRLSGGSQETQYF,TGTGCCAGCAGACTTAGCGGGGGATCCCAAGAGACCCAGTACTTC
TRBJ1-2,NA,few,TRBV2,CASSEESIGGYTF,TGTGCCAGCAGTGAAGAGAGCATTGGTGGCTACACCTTC
TRBJ1-5,NA,NA,TRBV5-1,CASSVAEGQPQHF,TGCGCCAGCAGCGTAGCAGAAGGTCAGCCCCAGCATTTT
TRBJ2-1,NA,NA,TRBV9,CASSVGGEQFF,TGTGCCAGCAGCGTAGGGGGTGAGCAGTTCTTC
TRBJ1-4,NA,once,TRBV6-6,CASSTRGATNEKLFF,TGTGCCAGCAGTACCCGGGGGGCAACTAATGAAAAACTGTTTTTT
TRBJ2-2,TRBD2,NA,TRBV19,CASKQLAGGSNTGELFF,TGTGCCAGTAAGCAGCTAGCGGGGGGCTCGAACACCGGGGAGCTGTTTTTT
TRBJ2-3,NA,NA,TRBV25-1,CASLRSDTQYF,TGTGCCAGCCTTAGGTCAGATACGCAGTATTTT
TRBJ1-1,NA,NA,TRBV9,CASSASSAGLRTEAFF,TGTGCCAGCAGCGCATCTTCCGCAGGGCTGAGGACTGAAGCTTTCTTT
TRBJ2-1,TRBD2,NA,TRBV11-3,CASSRGDAYNEQFF,TGTGCCAGCAGTCGGGGGGATGCCTACAATGAGCAGTTCTTC
TRBJ2-7,NA,NA,TRBV28,CASSAPLDEQYF,TGTGCCAGCAGTGCCCCGTTGGACGAGCAGTACTTC
TRBJ2-3,NA,NA,TRBV7-8,CASSGGGDTQYF,TGTGCCAGCAGCGGAGGGGGCGATACGCAGTATTTT
TRBJ2-1,NA,NA,TRBV9,CASSKTLGNYNEQFF,TGTGCCAGCAGCAAGACACTAGGGAATTACAATGAGCAGTTCTTC
TRBJ1-5,NA,NA,TRBV7-3,CASSRQANQPQHF,TGTGCCAGCAGCCGACAGGCAAATCAGCCCCAGCATTTT
TRBJ2-1,TRBD2,NA,TRBV6-5,CASRTSGINEQFF,TGTGCCAGCAGGACTAGCGGGATAAATGAGCAGTTCTTC
TRBJ2-1,NA,NA,TRBV15,CATSRVGAGGGLYNEQFF,TGTGCCACCAGCAGGGTGGGGGCAGGAGGGGGCCTGTACAATGAGCAGTTCTTC
TRBJ1-3,TRBD1,NA,TRBV7-9,CASSSRQGTGSGNTIYF,TGTGCCAGCAGCTCCAGACAGGGAACGGGCTCTGGAAACACCATATATTTT
TRBJ2-7,NA,NA,TRBV10-2,CASSHIWSEQYF,TGCGCCAGCAGCCATATATGGTCCGAGCAGTACTTC
TRBJ1-4,NA,NA,TRBV2,CASTTNQGEKLFF,TGTGCCAGCACAACGAACCAGGGGGAAAAACTGTTTTTT
TRBJ2-4,NA,NA,TRBV2,CASSSRIVGSPKNIQYF,TGTGCCAGCAGCTCTAGGATTGTAGGGAGCCCCAAAAACATTCAGTACTTC
TRBJ1-5,NA,NA,TRBV10-2,CASNRGVSYPQHF,TGCGCCAGCAACCGGGGGGTCTCATATCCCCAGCATTTT
TRBJ1-5,NA,NA,TRBV19,CASSAGLLSSNQPQHF,TGTGCCAGTAGTGCGGGACTCCTTTCTAGCAATCAGCCCCAGCATTTT
TRBJ2-1,NA,once,TRBV2,CATQRVSDEQFF,TGTGCCACCCAACGAGTTTCGGATGAGCAGTTCTTC
TRBJ2-3,TRBD2,NA,TRBV19,CAYLSGTYIGWERYF,TGTGCCTACCTAAGCGGGACCTACATAGGATGGGAGAGGTATTTT
TRBJ1-3,NA,few,TRBV2,CASNGVSGNTIYF,TGTGCCAGCAACGGGGTCTCTGGAAACACCATATATTTT
TRBJ2-1,NA,NA,TRBV12-5,CASGLLLSGEQFF,TGTGCTAGTGGTTTGCTACTGTCTGGGGAGCAGTTCTTC
TRBJ1-2,NA,NA,TRBV28,CASRWGRVGGGYTF,TGTGCCAGCAGATGGGGCAGGGTGGGGGGTGGCTACACCTTC
TRBJ2-3,NA,NA,TRBV19,CASSISSRRATDTQYF,TGTGCCAGTAGTATCTCTTCCCGCAGGGCTACAGATACGCAGTATTTT
TRBJ2-2,TRBD2,NA,TRBV18,CASSRDYGTGELFF,TGTGCCAGCTCTCGGGACTATGGCACCGGGGAGCTGTTTTTT
TRBJ1-1,NA,NA,TRBV29-1,CSASWRGTEAFF,TGCAGCGCCTCGTGGCGCGGCACTGAAGCTTTCTTT
TRBJ2-7,TRBD1,few,TRBV6-1,CASISGQGISRQYF,TGTGCCAGCATCTCTGGACAGGGGATATCGAGGCAGTACTTC
TRBJ2-3,NA,NA,TRBV19,CASSRKAPDTQYF,TGTGCCAGTAGTAGGAAGGCCCCAGATACGCAGTATTTT
TRBJ1-3,TRBD1,NA,TRBV6-1,CASRQGNSGNTIYF,TGTGCCAGCAGACAGGGGAACTCTGGAAACACCATATATTTT